Below, 14 T cell receptor beta chains from the same sample are listed, as sequenced in a study of patients and donors after allogeneic stem cell transplantation. TCRdb analysed the RT-PCR reads with MiXCR anew, one entry per CDR3 protein. Among over 400,000 distinct CDR3 sequences listed, 16% were seen once. The sequenced material came from blood, either unsorted or a sorted T cell fraction (not recorded which). These receptors all come from a human donor who was either an allogeneic HSCT recipient or a stem cell or donor lymphocyte infusion donor (not recorded which). It is not recorded whose cells these are; they may come from a transplant donor.

This clonotype has just a few counts. The V gene is TRBV6-1, the J gene TRBJ1-1, with D uncertain. The CDR3 length is 13 residues. CDR1 and CDR2 (germline): MNHNS, SASEGT. V lost 5 bases and J lost 1, with 8 bases in between. The CDR3: CASSPPENTEAFF. As DNA, the CDR3 is TGTGCCAGCAGTCCACCAGAGAACACTGAAGCTTTCTTT.

V gene TRBV19 combines with J gene TRBJ2-7; TRBD1 aligns across 8 bases. Trimming removed 7 bases from V and 3 bases from J; junction bases left unmatched: 5. Germline CDR1 LNHDA, CDR2 SQIVND (reference sequence). This CDR3 comprises 13 residues. The CDR3 loop is CASTNDRGYEQYF. The CDR3 bases are TGTGCCAGTACCAACGACAGGGGCTACGAGCAGTACTTC.

This clonotype was observed a few times. The chain joins TRBV12-3 or TRBV12-4 to TRBJ1-1; tentatively, D is TRBD1 (5 bases). Trimming took off 4 bases at V and 5 bases at J, with 11 bases between the two ends. The CDR3 totals 13 residues. The CDR3 nucleotides read TGTGCCAGCAGTTCCGACAGACGGACTGAAGCTTTCTTT. Its protein is CASSSDRRTEAFF.

This clonotype was detected a few times. The CDR3 here is CASRGDRGFGEAFF. CDR3 in DNA: TGTGCCAGCAGAGGGGACAGGGGGTTTGGTGAAGCTTTCTTT. The gene calls are TRBV25-1 and TRBJ1-1, with 11 bases that match TRBD1. With 6 bases clipped from V and 7 bases from J, the junction kept 7 bases outside the gene matches. This CDR3 is 14 amino acids long. Looked up from germline, CDR1 is MGHDK and CDR2 is SYGVNS.

This clonotype was seen only a few times. This chain joins TRBV5-1 and TRBJ2-2; D is tentatively TRBD1 or TRBD2 (6 bases each). CDR3 length: 16 amino acids. Germline V CDR1 and CDR2: SGHRS, YFSETQ. Between the trimmed V and J ends, which lost 4 bases and 5 bases, there was a span of 18 bases. The CDR3 here is CASSLREGGWTGELFF. The DNA for the CDR3 is TGCGCCAGCAGCCTCAGAGAGGGGGGATGGACCGGGGAGCTGTTTTTT.

The chain is built from TRBV7-2 and TRBJ1-2; 7 positions agree with TRBD1. Germline lookup yields CDR1 SGHTA and CDR2 FQGNSA. V gave up 5 bases and J gave up 2 bases; unmatched junction bases: 5. This CDR3 is built from 14 residues. The CDR3 here is CASSPRGQNYGYTF. CDR3 nucleotide sequence: TGTGCCAGCAGCCCAAGGGGACAGAACTATGGCTACACCTTC. The variable domain in full, with the rest retrieved from reference TRBV7-2 and TRBJ1-2, is GAGVSQSPSNKVTEKGKDVELRCDPISGHTALYWYRQSLGQGLEFLIYFQGNSAPDKSGLPSDRFSAERTGGSVSTLTIQRTQQEDSAVYLCASSPRGQNYGYTFGSGTRLTVV.

The J gene is TRBJ1-1, the V gene TRBV4-2; TRBD1 is a possible D gene (6 bases). Trimming left V 0 bases short and J 1 base short, with 12 bases between. CDR3 length equals 16 residues. The germline V gene has CDR1 LGHNA and CDR2 YNFKEQ. In nucleotides, the CDR3 is TGTGCCAGCAGCCAAGAATGGGGGGCAGGGAACACTGAAGCTTTCTTT. As protein: CASSQEWGAGNTEAFF.

The gene calls are TRBV24-1 and TRBJ1-2; TRBD1 aligns across 10 bases. Germline V gene sequence: CDR1 KGHDR, CDR2 SFDVKD. V gave up 4 bases and J gave up 8 bases; unmatched junction bases: 6. The CDR3 spans 14 residues. CDR3 residues: CATSDPGQGRGYTF. In nucleotides, the CDR3 is TGTGCCACCAGTGACCCGGGACAGGGGAGAGGCTACACCTTC.

V and J are TRBV20-1 and TRBJ1-4, with D tentatively TRBD1 (6 bases). Trimming shortened V by 0 bases and J by 5 bases, and 13 bases separated the two germline ends. Germline V CDR1 and CDR2: DFQATT, SNEGSKA (reference sequence). The CDR3 consists of 15 residues. The CDR3 DNA reads TGCAGTGCTAGAGATCTTGGACAGAAAAATGAAAAACTGTTTTTT. This sequence encodes CSARDLGQKNEKLFF.

This clonotype appeared a few times. The chain combines TRBV7-7 with TRBJ2-3; 7 bases match TRBD1. This CDR3 region has 13 residues. Germline lookup yields CDR1 SSHAT and CDR2 FNYEAQ (reference sequence). The junction had 7 bases not matched to a gene; V was cut back by 4 bases and J by 9 bases. This CDR3 is CASSSRQGRTQYF. The CDR3 DNA is TGTGCCAGCAGCTCCCGACAGGGAAGAACGCAGTATTTT.

As for this clonotype: This CDR3 is missing its conserved last phenylalanine or tryptophan, likely due to a read error. This sequence joins TRBV12-3 or TRBV12-4 and TRBJ1-2; D is uncertain. The CDR3 is 11 amino acids. The V and J ends lost 5 bases and 1 base respectively, with 2 bases between them. The CDR3: CASSHNYGYTS. CDR3 sequence (DNA): TGTGCCAGCAGTCATAACTATGGCTACACCTCC.

In its sample, this clonotype was seen a few times. The chain recombines TRBV18 with TRBJ1-3; D gene uncertain. This CDR3 spans 16 amino acids. The germline V and J ends were trimmed by 0 bases and 2 bases, with 11 bases remaining between them. The germline V gene has CDR1 KGHSH and CDR2 LQKENI. The CDR3 DNA sequence: TGTGCCAGCTCACCACCGAGGGCAGCTACTGGAAACACCATATATTTT. Translated: CASSPPRAATGNTIYF.

This clonotype was observed a handful of times. The rearrangement joins TRBV4-2 to TRBJ2-3; 10 bases are a match to TRBD2. V was pared by 1 base and J by 7 bases, with 11 bases of the junction left unmatched. The CDR3 runs 17 residues. Germline CDR1 is LGHNA and CDR2 is YNFKEQ. CDR3 DNA: TGTGCCAGCAGCCAAGTTTTCCTAGCGGGGGAAGGTAATACGCAGTATTTT. This translates into CASSQVFLAGEGNTQYF.

This chain connects TRBV3-1 to TRBJ2-7, with 9 bases identical to TRBD1. Germline assignment: CDR1 LGHDT and CDR2 YNNKEL (reference sequence). The CDR3 length is 13 residues. The V gene end was trimmed by 5 bases and the J gene end by 5 bases; junction bases not matched to a gene: 4. The CDR3 nucleotides are TGTGCCAGCAGCGAAGGGGACAGGGACGAGCAGTACTTC. Translating gives CASSEGDRDEQYF.